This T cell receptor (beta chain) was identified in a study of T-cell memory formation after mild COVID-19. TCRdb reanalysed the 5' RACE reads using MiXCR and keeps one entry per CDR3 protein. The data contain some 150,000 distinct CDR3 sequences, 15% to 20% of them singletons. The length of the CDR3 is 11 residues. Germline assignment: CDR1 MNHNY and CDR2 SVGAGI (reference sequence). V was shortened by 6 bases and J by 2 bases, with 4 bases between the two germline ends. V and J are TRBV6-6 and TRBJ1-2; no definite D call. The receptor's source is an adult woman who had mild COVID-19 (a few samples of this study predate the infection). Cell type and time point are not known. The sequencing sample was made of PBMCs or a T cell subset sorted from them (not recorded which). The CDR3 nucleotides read TGTGCCAGCAGCGGAAACTATGGCTACACCTTC. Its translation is CASSGNYGYTF.